The subject of this entry is one TCR beta chain. The antigen remains unidentified. One heparinised blood draw, averaging about 120 mL, came from each donor. The source of the sample is a study of beta chain features in type 1 diabetes. Germline V gene data show CDR1 as SGHAT and CDR2 as FQNNGV. CDR3 length: 14 residues. Trimming at V came to 5 bases and at J to 6 bases, leaving 6 bases not matched to a gene. Whole-study results and caveats: Significant though moderate, a shortening of TCRB CDR3s appeared in all four CD4+ subsets of Type 1 diabetes patients. Because the template was cDNA, high-expressing cells might be over-represented. PCR could preferentially amplify shorter templates, alike in patients and controls.

Isolated RNA was reverse transcribed in full, so expressed TCRB transcripts were sequenced. Sequencing was performed with immunoSEQ multiplex PCR; in TCRdb, only in-frame clones are kept and a portion is missing. Of approximately 160,000 clones listed, 9% to 10% are singletons. The source material was central memory CD4+ T cells from blood. This rearrangement joins TRBV11-2 to TRBJ1-1, with 10 bases fitting TRBD1. The sequence came from a young woman in good health. The CDR3 nucleotides read TGTGCCAGCAGCCTCCAGACAGGGGGCTCTGAAGCTTTCTTT. Its protein is CASSLQTGGSEAFF.